The rows below give T cell receptor beta chains drawn from one sample of a study of blood T cell repertoires in COVID-19. The method was immunoSEQ multiplex PCR; TCRdb's version includes in-frame clones alone and lacks a portion of them. Altogether 25,000 to 35,000 clones are present, roughly 84% being singletons, with the ten largest covering about 25%. Specimen: peripheral blood. The receptors here all came from a man aged 70 or older with active COVID-19. Each CDR3 is given with its conserved first and last residue. D genes are given only for firm matches. Part of the rows lack a size; the others show once, few, many or a class for expanded clones.

>TRBJ2-1|TRBV27|once|TRBD2
TGTGCCAGCAGTTCAAACCCCGGACTAGAGGGATCGAGCTCCTACAATGAGCAGTTCTTC
CASSSNPGLEGSSSYNEQFF
>TRBJ2-1|TRBV6-5|.|.
TGTGCCAGCACCCGCGGGCAGAGCTCCTACAATGAGCAGTTCTTC
CASTRGQSSYNEQFF
>TRBJ2-1|TRBV19|.|TRBD2
TGTGCCAGTAGTATAGATCGTTGGGGGAGGGCCTACAATGAGCAGTTCTTC
CASSIDRWGRAYNEQFF
>TRBJ1-2|TRBV19|.|TRBD1
TGTGCCAGTAGTATACCGGACAGGGTATCATATGGCTACACCTTC
CASSIPDRVSYGYTF
>TRBJ2-1|TRBV7-3|.|.
TGTGCCAGCAGCTTAGGGCAGAACAATGAGCAGTTCTTC
CASSLGQNNEQFF
>TRBJ2-1|TRBV20-1|.|.
TGCAGTGCTAGTATCGATGAGCAGTTCTTC
CSASIDEQFF
>TRBJ2-1|TRBV12-1|.|.
TGTGCCAGCAGCCCCCCCCCTAGCGGGGGGGCGTACAATGAGCAGTTCTTC
CASSPPPSGGAYNEQFF
>TRBJ2-3|TRBV19|.|.
TGTGCCAGTAGTGTCTTTGGCCCAGATACGCAGTATTTT
CASSVFGPDTQYF
>TRBJ1-1|TRBV3-1/TRBV3-2|.|.
TGTGCCAGCAGCCAAGTAAGAAGCGCTGAAGCTTTCTTT
CASSQVRSAEAFF
>TRBJ2-1|TRBV18|.|TRBD2
TGTGCCAGCTCACCACCGGTCGGGGGAGGGCCCTCGAATGAGCAGTTCTTC
CASSPPVGGGPSNEQFF
>TRBJ1-1|TRBV5-1|.|.
TGCGCCAGCAGCCCAGGGATGGGTCGGACTGAAGCTTTCTTT
CASSPGMGRTEAFF
>TRBJ2-1|TRBV27|.|TRBD2
TGTGCCAGCAGTTGGGCCCAGCGGGGGGTCCGCAATGAGCAGTTCTTC
CASSWAQRGVRNEQFF
>TRBJ2-1|TRBV4-2|.|TRBD2
TGTGCCAGCAGCCGAAGCTCAGGCGGGTCCGGGACTAGCGTGTACAATGAGCAGTTCTTC
CASSRSSGGSGTSVYNEQFF
>TRBJ1-2|TRBV2|once|TRBD1
TGTGCCAGCAAGGGACAGGTGGGAGGCTACACCTTC
CASKGQVGGYTF
>TRBJ2-1|TRBV6-2/TRBV6-3|.|.
TGTGCCAGCAGCCTGAGTAGTTGGTCCTACAATGAGCAGTTCTTC
CASSLSSWSYNEQFF
>TRBJ2-3|TRBV7-3|.|TRBD1
TGTGCCAGCAGCCCGCTGACAGGGGGTCTCACAGATACGCAGTATTTT
CASSPLTGGLTDTQYF
>TRBJ2-7|TRBV7-9|.|TRBD1
TGTGCCAGCAGCTTCGGGACAGGGGGGTACGAGCAGTACTTC
CASSFGTGGYEQYF
>TRBJ1-5|TRBV19|.|.
TGTGCCGTCGAGGACGGGAGGGGACGGGTGAATCAGCCCCAGCATTTT
CAVEDGRGRVNQPQHF
>TRBJ1-6|TRBV5-1|.|.
TGCGCCAGCAGCCCCCGCCCGGGGAGCTCCTATAATTCACCCCTCCACTTT
CASSPRPGSSYNSPLHF
>TRBJ1-2|TRBV15|.|TRBD1
TGTGCCACCAGCAGACAGGGGGCGCTTTCGTTTGGCTACACCTTC
CATSRQGALSFGYTF
>TRBJ2-7|TRBV20-1|.|TRBD2
TGCAGTGCTAGTCACCCTCAGCGGGGGCCCTCTGAGCAGTACTTC
CSASHPQRGPSEQYF
>TRBJ1-4|TRBV7-9|.|.
TGTGCCAGCAGCCCCCTACGGGGTAATGAAAAACTGTTTTTT
CASSPLRGNEKLFF
>TRBJ1-2|TRBV7-2|once|TRBD1
TGTGCCAGCAGCTTAGTGACAGGGGACTCGCGCGGCTACACCTTC
CASSLVTGDSRGYTF
>TRBJ2-7|TRBV7-3|few|TRBD1
TGTGCCAGCAGCTTAACAGGGACAGGGACCTACGAGCAGTACTTC
CASSLTGTGTYEQYF
>TRBJ2-7|TRBV11-2|.|TRBD2
TGTGCCAGCAGCTTCCTAGCGGGAGCGGCGGCCTACGAGCAGTACTTC
CASSFLAGAAAYEQYF
>TRBJ2-3|TRBV2|.|TRBD2
TGTGCCAGCACCACTAGCGGGGGGGGTATAGATACGCAGTATTTT
CASTTSGGGIDTQYF
>TRBJ2-5|TRBV5-1|.|.
TGCGCCAGCAGACAGGAACACCAAGAGACCCAGTACTTC
CASRQEHQETQYF
>TRBJ2-1|TRBV29-1|.|TRBD1
TGCAGCGTCCTGGGGGGACAGGGTGTCAATGAGCAGTTCTTC
CSVLGGQGVNEQFF
>TRBJ1-5|TRBV28|.|.
TGTGCCAGCAGCGAGGCCCTCTTCAGGGATCAGCCCCAGCATTTT
CASSEALFRDQPQHF
>TRBJ1-6|TRBV6-2/TRBV6-3|.|TRBD1
TGTGCCAGCAGCCGACAGGGGGGGGCAACTTCACCCCTCCACTTT
CASSRQGGATSPLHF
>TRBJ2-3|TRBV11-2|.|TRBD1
TGTGCCAGCAGCCCGAGGACAGGAACAGATACGCAGTATTTT
CASSPRTGTDTQYF
>TRBJ1-1|TRBV4-1|.|.
TGCGCCAGCAGCCGTGTTGGGGGGTGGGCCTCGAACACTGAAGCTTTCTTT
CASSRVGGWASNTEAFF
>TRBJ2-7|TRBV27|.|TRBD2
TGTGCCAGCCGGACTCAGGCTAGCGGGGACTACGAGCAGTACTTC
CASRTQASGDYEQYF
>TRBJ2-3|TRBV7-8|.|.
TGTGCCAGCAGCTTAAGGAGTAGAGGAAGCACAGATACGCAGTATTTT
CASSLRSRGSTDTQYF
>TRBJ2-7|TRBV29-1|.|.
TGCAGCGCTGTTACGGGGGAATCCTACGAGCAGTACTTC
CSAVTGESYEQYF
>TRBJ1-1|TRBV28|.|.
TGTGCCAGCGTAGGGGTCCACACTGAAGCTTTCTTT
CASVGVHTEAFF
>TRBJ1-1|TRBV29-1|.|.
TGCAGCGTAGCAGCTCAGGGGATTGGGACTGAAGCTTTCTTT
CSVAAQGIGTEAFF
>TRBJ2-1|TRBV19|.|TRBD2
TGTGCCAGTGCTAGCGGGTACTCCTACAATGAGCAGTTCTTC
CASASGYSYNEQFF
>TRBJ2-5|TRBV6-6|.|.
TGTGCCAGCAGTCCCCCGGGACTCCTAATAGAGACCCAGTACTTC
CASSPPGLLIETQYF
>TRBJ2-3|TRBV5-1|.|TRBD2
TGCGCCAGCAGCTTAGAAGCGGGAGACACAGATACGCAGTATTTT
CASSLEAGDTDTQYF
>TRBJ1-1|TRBV5-1|many|.
TGCGCCAGCAGCTTGGGCAACAGCGGGAACACTGAAGCTTTCTTT
CASSLGNSGNTEAFF
>TRBJ1-2|TRBV3-1/TRBV3-2|.|.
TGTGCCAGCAGCCAACCGGGGGAGCGTGGCTACACCTTC
CASSQPGERGYTF
>TRBJ1-5|TRBV28|.|TRBD1
TGTGCCAGCAGGGGACAGGTACCCAATCAGCCCCAGCATTTT
CASRGQVPNQPQHF
>TRBJ2-4|TRBV5-4|once|TRBD1
TGTGCCAGCAGCTTGGATTGGCGGACAGGGAAAAACATTCAGTACTTC
CASSLDWRTGKNIQYF
>TRBJ1-1|TRBV11-2|.|TRBD1
TGTGCCAGCTCCCTGACAGGGCTGAGGAACACTGAAGCTTTCTTT
CASSLTGLRNTEAFF
>TRBJ2-7|TRBV19|.|.
TGTGCCAGTAGTAACCCCGCAGGGGTCAGCTACGAGCAGTACTTC
CASSNPAGVSYEQYF
>TRBJ2-3|TRBV3-1/TRBV3-2|.|TRBD2
TGTGCCAGCAGCCCAGCCGGAGCGGGAGGAAGGCCAGATACGCAGTATTTT
CASSPAGAGGRPDTQYF
>TRBJ1-5|TRBV28|.|TRBD1
TGTGCCAGCAGTTTCCAGGGGGCTAATCAGCCCCAGCATTTT
CASSFQGANQPQHF
>TRBJ2-1|TRBV3-1/TRBV3-2|.|TRBD1
TGTGCCAGCAGCCCACAGGGGGGAATCTACAATGAGCAGTTCTTC
CASSPQGGIYNEQFF
>TRBJ2-7|TRBV5-4|few|.
TGTGCCAGCAGGGCGGCAGGGAGGTTGGACGAGCAGTACTTC
CASRAAGRLDEQYF